The rows below give T cell receptor beta chains drawn from one sample of a study of early T cells in non-severe SARS-CoV-2 infection. MiXCR was run by TCRdb on the 5' RACE reads, yielding one entry per CDR3 protein. The sample carries some 29,000 distinct CDR3 sequences, about 5% recorded once. Source material: whole blood. These receptors all stem from an adult who was a healthcare worker with PCR-confirmed SARS-CoV-2 infection or an uninfected control (not recorded which). CDR3s include the opening cysteine and the closing phenylalanine or tryptophan. A D gene is named only where the DNA matches it firmly. A row's size may be missing; if present it is once, few, many or a size class.

cdr3_nt	cdr3_aa	d_call	j_call	v_call	clone_size
TGTGCCAGCAGCACTCAGGGAAGGGAGACCCAGTACTTC	CASSTQGRETQYF	-	TRBJ2-5	TRBV7-2	many
TGCAGCGTTGAGTACAGAGGAGCTAATGAAAAACTGTTTTTT	CSVEYRGANEKLFF	-	TRBJ1-4	TRBV29-1	few
TGTGCCAGCACCTATCGGCTGGGACTAGCCACAGATACGCAGTATTTT	CASTYRLGLATDTQYF	TRBD2	TRBJ2-3	TRBV12-3/TRBV12-4	few
TGTGCCAGCAGCTCAGACACCTACTACGAGCAGTACTTC	CASSSDTYYEQYF	-	TRBJ2-7	TRBV5-4	many
TGTGCCAGCCTCAAGGGGGAAGGAACAGAGAGGGCCAAAAACATTCAGTACTTC	CASLKGEGTERAKNIQYF	-	TRBJ2-4	TRBV6-2/TRBV6-3	many
TGCGCCAGCAGCCAAGGACCGGGGGGGAACCTCTACGAGCAGTACTTC	CASSQGPGGNLYEQYF	TRBD2	TRBJ2-7	TRBV4-3	many
TGTGCCATCAGTGGATCGGGGGCGGCAGATACGCAGTATTTT	CAISGSGAADTQYF	-	TRBJ2-3	TRBV10-3	-
TGTGCCAGCTCACCTACTCCCGGGGGCGACTATGGCTACACCTTC	CASSPTPGGDYGYTF	-	TRBJ1-2	TRBV18	-
TGCAGTGCTAGGACGGGGCGGGATTCACCCCTCCACTTT	CSARTGRDSPLHF	-	TRBJ1-6	TRBV20-1	many
TGCAGTACAACCCGGGGCATCAGGGGCAATCAGCCCCAGCATTTT	CSTTRGIRGNQPQHF	-	TRBJ1-5	TRBV20-1	many
TGTGCCAGCAGTTACTCGACCGGGAGGGGCAATGAGCAGTTCTTC	CASSYSTGRGNEQFF	TRBD2	TRBJ2-1	TRBV6-6	many
TGTGCCAGCAGCTTAGCGGTAGGCGGGAACGTTAACAATGAGCAGTTCTTC	CASSLAVGGNVNNEQFF	-	TRBJ2-1	TRBV7-6	few
TGTGCCACCAGCAGAGATTATAGCAATCAGCCCCAGCATTTT	CATSRDYSNQPQHF	-	TRBJ1-5	TRBV15	-
TGTGCCATCAGTGGGAAGCGACAGGGAGAAGGCACAGATACGCAGTATTTT	CAISGKRQGEGTDTQYF	TRBD1	TRBJ2-3	TRBV10-3	few
TGTGCCAGCAGCCCGGGACTAGCATCCTACGAGCAGTACTTC	CASSPGLASYEQYF	TRBD2	TRBJ2-7	TRBV7-2	many
TGTGCCAGTACAAACGGGGTATTGGAAAAACTGTTTTTT	CASTNGVLEKLFF	-	TRBJ1-4	TRBV6-5	many
TGCAGTGTTCCCGGAAACACCATATATTTT	CSVPGNTIYF	-	TRBJ1-3	TRBV20-1	many
TGTGCCAGCGGCACAGTTGGTAATGAGCAGTTCTTC	CASGTVGNEQFF	-	TRBJ2-1	TRBV2	many
TGTGCCAGCGGGAAACGACTAGCGGGATTAATCGGGGAGCTGTTTTTT	CASGKRLAGLIGELFF	TRBD2	TRBJ2-2	TRBV27	many
TGCAGCGTTGGGGGGACTAGCGGCTATTTTACCGAGCAGTTCTTC	CSVGGTSGYFTEQFF	TRBD2	TRBJ2-1	TRBV29-1	-
TGTGCCAGCAGCCCGGGAGATCTATCCCCAGATACGCAGTATTTT	CASSPGDLSPDTQYF	-	TRBJ2-3	TRBV5-5	-
TGCAGTGCTATCGGCAACGGGGATTCACCCCTCCACTTT	CSAIGNGDSPLHF	-	TRBJ1-6	TRBV20-1	-
TGTGCCAGCTCACCACGCTTGGTAGCGGGATTCACAGATACGCAGTATTTT	CASSPRLVAGFTDTQYF	TRBD2	TRBJ2-3	TRBV18	-
TGTGCCAGCAGCTTACGGAGTTTACCTAACTATGGCTACACCTTC	CASSLRSLPNYGYTF	-	TRBJ1-2	TRBV11-2	few
TGCGCCAGCAGCTTAACTACCGGGACGCCAGCCTACGAGCAGTACTTC	CASSLTTGTPAYEQYF	-	TRBJ2-7	TRBV5-1	few
TGCAGTGCCCCTAAGGCGACAGAATTAAACACTGAAGCTTTCTTT	CSAPKATELNTEAFF	-	TRBJ1-1	TRBV20-1	many
TGTGCCTGGAGTGCTTGGGTCACTGAAGCTTTCTTT	CAWSAWVTEAFF	-	TRBJ1-1	TRBV30	many
TGTGCCAGCAGGTTGGGGGGAAACAAAAACATTCAGTACTTC	CASRLGGNKNIQYF	-	TRBJ2-4	TRBV27	many
TGCGCCAGCAGTGAGTTAGCGGGGGGGCCTGGTGAGCAGTTCTTC	CASSELAGGPGEQFF	TRBD2	TRBJ2-1	TRBV10-2	many
TGTGCCAGCAGCTTATCCGAGGGAGGGGGAGATACGCAGTATTTT	CASSLSEGGGDTQYF	-	TRBJ2-3	TRBV11-2	few
TGTGCCACCAGCAGATCCTCCTACGGCAATCAGCCCCAGCATTTT	CATSRSSYGNQPQHF	-	TRBJ1-5	TRBV15	-
TGCGCCAGCAGGGGCTATGGCTACACCTTC	CASRGYGYTF	-	TRBJ1-2	TRBV4-1	many
TGCGCCAGCAGCTCGTCCGGGACAGGGTATAGCGAGCAGTACTTC	CASSSSGTGYSEQYF	TRBD1	TRBJ2-7	TRBV5-1	many
TGTGCCAGCAGTTTAGGAGGCGTTAGCTCTGGGGCCAACGTCCTGACTTTC	CASSLGGVSSGANVLTF	-	TRBJ2-6	TRBV28	many
TGTGCCAGCAGCCAAGTTGGAGGGACTTCGGGCGAGCAGTACTTC	CASSQVGGTSGEQYF	-	TRBJ2-7	TRBV4-2	many
TGTGCCAGCGGACAGGGCCACACTGAAGCTTTCTTT	CASGQGHTEAFF	TRBD1	TRBJ1-1	TRBV18	many
TGTGCCAGCAGCCACTACGGGACTAGCGGGTGGCAAGAGACCCAGTACTTC	CASSHYGTSGWQETQYF	TRBD2	TRBJ2-5	TRBV3-1	few
TGCGCCAGCAGCCCAGCGCTTGGCGGGACGACAGATACGCAGTATTTT	CASSPALGGTTDTQYF	-	TRBJ2-3	TRBV4-1	many
TGCAGCGTTGGGGACTGGTCCTACAATGAGCAGTTCTTC	CSVGDWSYNEQFF	-	TRBJ2-1	TRBV29-1	many
TGTGCCAGCAGTTCCCTGAACTACGAGCAGTACTTC	CASSSLNYEQYF	-	TRBJ2-7	TRBV6-5	-
TGTGCCAGTAGTCCGCGACTAGCGGGAGTTTTGTTTTTT	CASSPRLAGVLFF	TRBD2	TRBJ2-2	TRBV19	-
TGTGCCAGCAGCCCTAGGCGGGACGCAGGGGATACGCAGTATTTT	CASSPRRDAGDTQYF	-	TRBJ2-3	TRBV27	many
TGCGCCAGCAGCCGCGTCACCAGCACAAACACCGGGGAGCTGTTTTTT	CASSRVTSTNTGELFF	-	TRBJ2-2	TRBV4-3	-
TGCGCCAGCAGCTTGGATGGGACCTACGAGCAGTACTTC	CASSLDGTYEQYF	-	TRBJ2-7	TRBV5-1	many
TGCAGTGCTACTCGCGACAGCGGCTACGAGCAGTACTTC	CSATRDSGYEQYF	-	TRBJ2-7	TRBV20-1	medium-sized
TGCAGCTCCGCACACCCAGGGAAAAGTGAAGCTTTCTTT	CSSAHPGKSEAFF	-	TRBJ1-1	TRBV20-1	many
TGTGCCAGCAGAGGCCTCCACGGAGGGGAAGAGACCCAGTACTTC	CASRGLHGGEETQYF	-	TRBJ2-5	TRBV6-5	many
TGTGCCAGCAGCTTATCTCCGGCGGTCGGTAAAGAAAAACTGTTTTTT	CASSLSPAVGKEKLFF	-	TRBJ1-4	TRBV7-2	-
TGTGCCAGCAGCTTAGGGGACAGGGATCGAGAGACCCAGTACTTC	CASSLGDRDRETQYF	TRBD1	TRBJ2-5	TRBV11-2	many
TGTGCCAGCGGAATCCTGGGGCGGGAGTACGGAGAGACCCAGTACTTC	CASGILGREYGETQYF	-	TRBJ2-5	TRBV21-1	many
TGTGCCAGCTCCCCCAGATACCGACAGGGTGGAGGAACCTACGAGCAGTACTTC	CASSPRYRQGGGTYEQYF	TRBD1	TRBJ2-7	TRBV18	-
TGTGCCAGCAGCTTAATGGGACTAGCGGGGGATCAGCAGTTCTTC	CASSLMGLAGDQQFF	TRBD2	TRBJ2-1	TRBV7-9	-
TGTGCCAGCAGTTCCTCGGGTAGCGGGAGTTACGAGCAGTACTTC	CASSSSGSGSYEQYF	TRBD2	TRBJ2-7	TRBV6-6	once
TGTGCCAGCAGCTTAGTAGGGCAGACAAACACTGAAGCTTTCTTT	CASSLVGQTNTEAFF	-	TRBJ1-1	TRBV7-2	many
TGTGCCAGCAGCTCCTACGAGGCAGACGCTAACTATGGCTACACCTTC	CASSSYEADANYGYTF	-	TRBJ1-2	TRBV5-4	-
TGCGCCAGCAGCTTGATGACTAGCGGGCGCACCACAGATACGCAGTATTTT	CASSLMTSGRTTDTQYF	TRBD2	TRBJ2-3	TRBV5-1	many
TGTGCCAGCAGTGAAGCGGTGCGGGGCAGCAAGCAGTACTTC	CASSEAVRGSKQYF	-	TRBJ2-7	TRBV2	many
TGTGCCAGCTCACCGACTGGGCCCACGCCTTTAAACATTCAGTACTTC	CASSPTGPTPLNIQYF	-	TRBJ2-4	TRBV18	medium-sized
TGTGCCAGCAGTTCCGGGACAGCCTATTCACCCCTCCACTTT	CASSSGTAYSPLHF	TRBD1	TRBJ1-6	TRBV7-9	many
TGCAGTGCTGGGGGGAAGGGCAATCAGCCCCAGCATTTT	CSAGGKGNQPQHF	-	TRBJ1-5	TRBV20-1	medium-sized